This T cell receptor (beta chain) was captured by sequencing in a study of T cells in narcolepsy. Sequencing was performed with immunoSEQ multiplex PCR; in TCRdb, only in-frame clones are kept and a portion is missing. The profile shows around 42,000 clones, approximately 88% of them singletons. The germline V and J ends were trimmed by 1 base and 1 base, with 7 bases remaining between them. The CDR3 has 14 residues. CDR1 is LNHDA, CDR2 SQIVND, per germline (reference sequence). The chain employs TRBV19 and TRBJ1-1; no clear D gene. This receptor was taken from a human donor with narcolepsy. The sequencing input was CD45RA- memory CD4+ T cells from PBMCs. CDR3 sequence (DNA): TGTGCCAGTAGTATAGGGACGGGGAACACTGAAGCTTTCTTT. As protein: CASSIGTGNTEAFF.